These 30 T cell receptor beta chains were all obtained from the same sample, sequenced in a study of T cell responses to AZD1222 COVID-19 vaccine. TCRdb's copy holds only in-frame clones and misses some; the assay was immunoSEQ multiplex PCR. The sample yields 90,000 to 120,000 clones, about 90% seen once. Sequences were derived from peripheral blood, sampled 28 days after the second AZD1222 dose. These receptors originate from an adult who received the AZD1222 COVID-19 vaccine.

This clone was seen more than once but under ten times. The gene calls are TRBV20-1 and TRBJ2-5; the D gene is possibly TRBD1 (5 bases). The CDR3 extends over 11 amino acids. The V end lost 6 bases, the J end lost 4 bases, and 9 bases lay between the germline ends. The V gene's germline CDR1 is DFQATT and CDR2 SNEGSKA (reference sequence). The CDR3 DNA follows: TGCAGTGCGAAAACAGGAGAGACCCAGTACTTC. Translation: CSAKTGETQYF.

The chain joins TRBV6-2 or TRBV6-3 to TRBJ1-5; the D is unclear. CDR1 and CDR2 from the germline V gene are MNHEY and SVGEGT. The CDR3 spans 18 residues. Trimming removed 4 bases at V and 0 bases at J, with 19 bases between. The CDR3 bases are TGTGCCAGCAGTTCCTTAGATAGGGCCCCGTATAGCAATCAGCCCCAGCATTTT. Protein sequence: CASSSLDRAPYSNQPQHF.

The chain couples TRBV3-1 (or the pseudogene TRBV3-2) to TRBJ1-2; TRBD1 matches 9 bases. The trim removed 4 bases at V and 4 bases at J, leaving 4 bases unmatched. Germline CDR1 and CDR2: LGHDT and YNNKEL (reference sequence). This CDR3 has 14 amino acids. CDR3 amino acids: CASSPGTGSYGYTF. CDR3 bases: TGTGCCAGCAGCCCAGGGACAGGGAGCTATGGCTACACCTTC.

The rearrangement uses TRBV27 and TRBJ1-2, with 8 bases lining up with TRBD1. The J segment lost 6 bases and the V segment lost 5 bases, leaving 11 bases of the junction unmatched. CDR1 is MNHEY, CDR2 SMNVEV, per germline (reference sequence). The length of the CDR3 is 15 residues. The DNA of the CDR3 is TGTGCCAGCAGTAAAATACTCAGGGGGCCGGATGGCTACACCTTC. Its translation is CASSKILRGPDGYTF.

The chain is built from TRBV27 and TRBJ1-2; 10 nucleotides line up with TRBD1. The CDR3 has 14 amino acids. Germline lookup yields CDR1 MNHEY and CDR2 SMNVEV (reference sequence). J lost 4 bases, V lost 4 bases, and 3 bases had no gene match. DNA for the CDR3: TGTGCCAGCAGTTCGGGACAGGGGCGCTATGGCTACACCTTC. This encodes CASSSGQGRYGYTF.

V and J are TRBV9 and TRBJ1-6; TRBD1 aligns across 8 bases. Germline loops: CDR1 SGDLS, CDR2 YYNGEE. V was pared by 3 bases and J by 7 bases, with 6 bases of the junction left unmatched. The CDR3 loop spans 15 amino acids. CDR3 sequence: CASSAETGANSPLHF. For the CDR3, the DNA is TGTGCCAGCAGCGCAGAGACAGGGGCCAATTCACCCCTCCACTTT.

This chain connects TRBV6-4 to TRBJ2-3; 8 bases match TRBD2. Per germline, CDR1 MRHNA and CDR2 SNTAGT. V shed 4 bases and J 6 bases; nucleotides not matched to a gene: 6. CDR3 length: 14 amino acids. CDR3 sequence reads: CASSVDGGADTQYF. CDR3 in DNA: TGTGCCAGCAGTGTCGACGGGGGGGCGGATACGCAGTATTTT.

This clone appeared a single time. This chain joins TRBV6-2 or TRBV6-3 and TRBJ1-5; D call uncertain. Germline V gene sequence: CDR1 MNHEY, CDR2 SVGEGT. Trimming removed 4 bases from V and 7 bases from J, with 11 bases in between. The CDR3 consists of 13 residues. CDR3 sequence reads: CASSSNTGQPQHF. The DNA of the CDR3 is TGTGCCAGCAGTTCGAATACCGGGCAGCCCCAGCATTTT.

The CDR3 DNA follows: TGTGCCAGTGCGACTAGCGGGGGTAAAGAGACCCAGTACTTC. Translated, it gives CASATSGGKETQYF. The V and J genes are TRBV19 and TRBJ2-5; TRBD2 aligns across 12 bases. Per the germline V gene, CDR1 is LNHDA and CDR2 is SQIVND (reference sequence). The CDR3 contains 14 residues. Losses at the gene ends were 8 bases for V and 3 bases for J; bases not matched to a gene: 4.

The rearrangement uses TRBV9 and TRBJ1-5; a weak D match, TRBD1 (6 bases). CDR1 is SGDLS and CDR2 is YYNGEE in the germline V gene. Trimming removed 5 bases at V and 6 bases at J, with 12 bases between. The CDR3 totals 13 residues. Here the CDR3 reads CASSRTVGQPQHF. CDR3 nucleotide sequence: TGTGCCAGCAGTAGGACAGTTGGTCAGCCCCAGCATTTT.

This sequence joins TRBV7-2 and TRBJ2-2; D gene ambiguous. V was pared by 1 base and J by 0 bases, with 6 bases between. The CDR3 is 15 amino acids. Looked up from germline, CDR1 is SGHTA and CDR2 is FQGNSA. CDR3 DNA: TGTGCCAGCAGCTTAGACCCGTCGAACACCGGGGAGCTGTTTTTT. Its protein is CASSLDPSNTGELFF.

The chain uses TRBV7-9 and TRBJ1-1, with TRBD1 matching over 8 bases. From germline, CDR1 is SEHNR and CDR2 FQNEAQ (reference sequence). The V gene end was trimmed by 3 bases and the J gene end by 8 bases; junction bases not matched to a gene: 8. The CDR3 runs 14 residues. This chain's CDR3 is CASSLGDRGEEAFF. As DNA, the CDR3 is TGTGCCAGCAGCTTGGGCGACAGGGGTGAGGAAGCTTTCTTT.

V gene TRBV5-6 combines with J gene TRBJ1-4; D gene uncertain. The germline V gene encodes CDR1 SGHDT and CDR2 YYEEEE. This CDR3 region has 15 residues. Trimming pared 5 bases from V and 7 bases from J, leaving 18 bases between. The CDR3 DNA follows: TGTGCCAGCAGACGTGAGGCCGACAAAAGTGAAAAACTGTTTTTT. Translation gives CASRREADKSEKLFF.

The rearrangement uses TRBV28 and TRBJ1-5; D is undetermined. This CDR3 region has 13 residues. CDR1 is MDHEN and CDR2 is SYDVKM in the germline V gene. With 5 bases removed from V and 0 bases from J, the gap between germline ends came to 5 bases. In DNA form, the CDR3 reads TGTGCCAGCAGTCTGCTTAGCAATCAGCCCCAGCATTTT. Translating it yields CASSLLSNQPQHF.

This clone was seen at least ten times. The chain uses TRBV21-1 and TRBJ1-6. TRBV21-1 is assigned pseudogene status. The CDR3 runs to 14 residues. CDR3 protein: CASSKTKERSPLHF. The CDR3, as DNA: TGTGCCAGCAGCAAGACTAAGGAGCGCTCACCCCTCCACTTT.

This chain links TRBV11-2 with TRBJ1-6; 7 bases align to TRBD1. Germline lookup yields CDR1 SGHAT and CDR2 FQNNGV. The CDR3 has 16 amino acids. Unmatched junction bases numbered 13, after V lost 6 bases and J lost 8 bases. The chain's CDR3 is CASRHTGEARDSPLHF. In DNA, the CDR3 is TGTGCCAGCAGACATACAGGGGAGGCAAGGGATTCACCCCTCCACTTT.

V usage is TRBV6-5 and J usage is TRBJ1-6; perhaps TRBD1 as D (5 bases). The CDR3 runs 15 residues. Trimming removed 0 bases at V and 9 bases at J, with 12 bases between. From germline, CDR1 is MNHEY and CDR2 SVGAGI. CDR3 nucleotide sequence: TGTGCCAGCAGTTACTCGACCAGGGCCCCTTCACCCCTCCACTTT. This gives the protein CASSYSTRAPSPLHF.

V usage is TRBV7-9 and J usage is TRBJ1-2; 7 bases align to TRBD1. Losses at the gene ends were 3 bases for V and 4 bases for J; bases not matched to a gene: 8. There are 15 residues in the CDR3. In germline, CDR1 is SEHNR, CDR2 FQNEAQ (reference sequence). In DNA, the CDR3 is TGTGCCAGCAGCTTGAGTACCGGGACAGTCTATGGCTACACCTTC. As protein: CASSLSTGTVYGYTF.

CDR3 protein: CASSPSPGRWTGELFF. In DNA, the CDR3 is TGTGCCAGCAGTCCAAGCCCGGGCCGGTGGACCGGGGAGCTGTTTTTT. The chain recombines TRBV28 with TRBJ2-2; D is ambiguous. Per germline, CDR1 MDHEN and CDR2 SYDVKM. This CDR3 is built from 16 residues. Trimming removed 5 bases from V and 5 bases from J, with 18 bases in between.

The V call is TRBV19, the J call TRBJ1-5; 7 nucleotides match TRBD1. The length of the CDR3 is 17 residues. Losses at the gene ends were 1 base for V and 0 bases for J; bases not matched to a gene: 6. Germline loops: CDR1 LNHDA, CDR2 SQIVND (reference sequence). The CDR3 DNA sequence: TGTGCCAGTAGTATAGGCTGGACAGGTTATAGCAATCAGCCCCAGCATTTT. This codes for CASSIGWTGYSNQPQHF.

The rearrangement uses TRBV6-5 and TRBJ1-3; 9 bases match TRBD1. The germline gives CDR1 MNHEY, CDR2 SVGAGI. The CDR3 contains 15 residues. V was pared by 6 bases and J by 2 bases, with 5 bases of the junction left unmatched. The DNA for the CDR3 is TGTGCCAGCAGCGACAGGGGGAGAGCTGGAAACACCATATATTTT. Protein product: CASSDRGRAGNTIYF.

V usage is TRBV6-6 and J usage is TRBJ2-1, with D possibly matching TRBD2 (5 bases). V was pared by 0 bases and J by 6 bases, with 15 bases between. The CDR3 extends over 16 amino acids. The germline gives CDR1 MNHNY, CDR2 SVGAGI (reference sequence). The CDR3: CASSYSQVVAPNEQFF. The CDR3 bases are TGTGCCAGCAGTTACTCTCAGGTGGTAGCGCCCAATGAGCAGTTCTTC.

This sequence joins TRBV30 and TRBJ1-6, with D perhaps matching TRBD1 (5 bases). This CDR3 region has 14 residues. Trimming shortened V by 5 bases and J by 9 bases, and 17 bases separated the two germline ends. Germline-derived CDR1 and CDR2 are GTSNPN and SVGIG (reference sequence). This chain's CDR3 is CAWARGGDVSPLHF. CDR3 DNA sequence: TGTGCCTGGGCCCGGGGCGGTGATGTTTCACCCCTCCACTTT. The full variable domain, its missing parts supplied by reference TRBV30 and TRBJ1-6, is SQTIHQWPATLVQPVGSPLSLECTVEGTSNPNLYWYRQAAGRGLQLLFYSVGIGQISSEVPQNLSASRPQDRQFILSSKKLLLSDSGFYLCAWARGGDVSPLHFGNGTRLTVT.

This sequence joins TRBV27 and TRBJ2-1, with D hard to call. The CDR3 has 13 residues. Trimming removed 11 bases from V and 5 bases from J, with 16 bases in between. Germline V gives CDR1 MNHEY, CDR2 SMNVEV (reference sequence). The CDR3 sequence: CAFDSYKDNEQFF. In DNA form, the CDR3 reads TGTGCCTTCGACTCGTACAAGGACAATGAGCAGTTCTTC.

The chain combines TRBV6-5 with TRBJ2-7, with 10 bases matching TRBD1. CDR1 and CDR2 (germline): MNHEY, SVGAGI. The CDR3 length is 15 residues. V shed 9 bases and J 1 base; nucleotides not matched to a gene: 9. CDR3 DNA: TGTGCCAGTTCAGTGGGACAGGGGATTTCCTACGAGCAGTACTTC. Translated, it gives CASSVGQGISYEQYF.

The V gene is TRBV5-1, the J gene TRBJ2-5, with 12 bases aligning to TRBD1. This CDR3 region has 15 residues. V dropped 1 base and J dropped 6; count of bases not matched to a gene: 4. In germline, CDR1 is SGHRS, CDR2 YFSETQ. DNA of the CDR3: TGCGCCAGCAGCTTGAAGGGACAGGGGGCACAGACCCAGTACTTC. Its translation: CASSLKGQGAQTQYF.

In this sample, this clone turned up once. Here the CDR3 reads CASSYRGNTIYF. CDR3 nucleotides: TGTGCCAGCAGTTACCGCGGAAACACCATATATTTT. The chain has TRBV6-5 and TRBJ1-3, with D unresolved. From germline, CDR1 is MNHEY and CDR2 SVGAGI. The CDR3 has 12 amino acids. Between the trimmed V and J ends, which lost 2 bases and 4 bases, there was a span of 3 bases.

The count of this clone is one. The V call is TRBV3-1 (or the pseudogene TRBV3-2), the J call TRBJ1-3; D ambiguous. Germline values: CDR1 LGHDT, CDR2 YNNKEL (reference sequence). This CDR3 spans 13 amino acids. V was trimmed by 5 bases and J by 4 bases, leaving 9 bases between them. In nucleotides, the CDR3 is TGTGCCAGCAGCTCGTCCTCCGGAAACACCATATATTTT. This sequence encodes CASSSSSGNTIYF.

The V call is TRBV4-1, the J call TRBJ2-5, with TRBD2 matching 10 bases. The junction had 16 bases not matched to a gene; V was cut back by 3 bases and J by 3 bases. The CDR3 covers 19 residues. The germline V gene encodes CDR1 MGHRA and CDR2 YSYEKL. The CDR3 spells CASSHNGGIGTSAKETQYF. The DNA for the CDR3 is TGCGCCAGCAGCCACAATGGGGGGATCGGGACTAGCGCTAAAGAGACCCAGTACTTC.

This chain connects TRBV7-2 to TRBJ2-7; 9 bases line up with TRBD1. Germline CDR1 SGHTA, CDR2 FQGNSA. Trimming removed 5 bases from V and 6 bases from J; junction bases left unmatched: 2. The CDR3 extends over 12 amino acids. This CDR3 is CASSQDRGEQYF. In DNA form, the CDR3 reads TGTGCCAGCAGCCAGGACAGGGGCGAGCAGTACTTC.